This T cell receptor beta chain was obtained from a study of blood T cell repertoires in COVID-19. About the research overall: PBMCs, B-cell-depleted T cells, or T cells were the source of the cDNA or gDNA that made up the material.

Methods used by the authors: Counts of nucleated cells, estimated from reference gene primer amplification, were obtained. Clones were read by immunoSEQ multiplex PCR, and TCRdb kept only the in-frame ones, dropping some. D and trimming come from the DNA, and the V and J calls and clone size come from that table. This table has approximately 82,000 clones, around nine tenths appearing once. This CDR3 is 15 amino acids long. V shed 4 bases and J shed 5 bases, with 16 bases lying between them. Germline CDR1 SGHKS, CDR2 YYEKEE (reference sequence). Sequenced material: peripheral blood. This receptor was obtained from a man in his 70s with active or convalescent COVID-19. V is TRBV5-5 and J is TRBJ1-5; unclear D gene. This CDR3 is CASSLSSGRDQPQHF. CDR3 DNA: TGTGCCAGCAGCCTCAGCAGTGGGAGAGATCAGCCCCAGCATTTT.